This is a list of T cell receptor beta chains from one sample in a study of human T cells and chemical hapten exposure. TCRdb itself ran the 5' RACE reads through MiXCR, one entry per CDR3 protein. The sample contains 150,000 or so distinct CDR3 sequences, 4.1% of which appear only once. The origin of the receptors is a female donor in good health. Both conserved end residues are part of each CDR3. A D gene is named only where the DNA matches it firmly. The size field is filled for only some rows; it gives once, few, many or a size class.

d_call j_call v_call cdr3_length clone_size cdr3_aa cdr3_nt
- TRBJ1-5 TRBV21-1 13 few CASSLEGKQPQHF TGTGCCAGCAGCTTAGAGGGAAAACAGCCCCAGCATTTT
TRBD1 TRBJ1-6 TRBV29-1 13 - CSAARGNGSPLHF TGCAGCGCAGCCAGGGGGAACGGTTCACCCCTCCACTTT
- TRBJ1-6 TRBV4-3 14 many CASSQDRVPSPLHF TGCGCCAGCAGCCAAGATCGGGTCCCTTCACCCCTCCACTTT
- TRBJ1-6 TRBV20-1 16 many CSATLGTGRGNSPLHF TGCAGTGCTACCCTAGGGACGGGCCGTGGAAATTCACCCCTCCACTTT
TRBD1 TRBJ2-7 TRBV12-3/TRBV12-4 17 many CASSLTALTGPVYEQYF TGTGCCAGCAGCCTAACGGCCCTGACAGGGCCCGTCTACGAGCAGTACTTC
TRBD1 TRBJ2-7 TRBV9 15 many CASSVVGQAHDEQYF TGTGCCAGCAGCGTAGTGGGACAGGCCCACGACGAGCAGTACTTC
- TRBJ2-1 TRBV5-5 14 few CASSLAGANNEQFF TGTGCCAGCAGCTTGGCCGGGGCCAACAATGAGCAGTTCTTC
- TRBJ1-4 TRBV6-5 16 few CASSYPFPRGDEKLFF TGTGCCAGCAGTTACCCATTCCCCCGGGGCGATGAAAAACTGTTTTTT
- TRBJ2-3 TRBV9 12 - CASRGSGEGQYF TGTGCCAGCAGGGGGTCGGGTGAGGGGCAGTATTTT
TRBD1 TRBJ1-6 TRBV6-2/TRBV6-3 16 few CASIYAGTADNSPLHF TGTGCCAGCATTTACGCCGGGACAGCCGACAATTCACCCCTCCACTTT
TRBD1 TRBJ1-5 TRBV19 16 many CASRLGQGVGNQPQHF TGTGCCAGTAGATTGGGACAGGGGGTTGGCAATCAGCCCCAGCATTTT
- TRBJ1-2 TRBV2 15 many CASRKLQGPNYGYTF TGTGCCAGCAGAAAACTACAGGGACCGAACTATGGCTACACCTTC
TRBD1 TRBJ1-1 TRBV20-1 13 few CSAIGTAYTEAFF TGCAGTGCTATCGGGACAGCGTACACTGAAGCTTTCTTT
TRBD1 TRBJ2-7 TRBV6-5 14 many CASSYRGEDYEQYF TGTGCCAGCAGCTACAGGGGGGAGGATTACGAGCAGTACTTC
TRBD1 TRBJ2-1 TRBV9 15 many CASSFTGDSYNEQFF TGTGCCAGCAGCTTCACAGGGGACTCCTACAATGAGCAGTTCTTC
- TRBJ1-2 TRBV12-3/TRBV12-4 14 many CASRARDGPYGYTF TGTGCCAGCAGAGCCCGGGACGGTCCCTATGGCTACACCTTC
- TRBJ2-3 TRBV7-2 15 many CASSLGLGVGDTQYF TGTGCCAGCAGCTTAGGTCTGGGGGTCGGCGATACGCAGTATTTT
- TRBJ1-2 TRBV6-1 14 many CASSIRHRARGYTF TGTGCCAGCAGTATACGACACCGAGCTAGAGGCTACACCTTC
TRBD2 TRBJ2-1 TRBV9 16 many CASSLRLAGRENEQFF TGTGCCAGCAGCCTTAGACTAGCGGGGAGGGAGAATGAGCAGTTCTTC
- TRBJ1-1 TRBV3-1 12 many CASSRSRTEAFF TGTGCCAGCAGCCGTTCTAGAACTGAAGCTTTCTTT
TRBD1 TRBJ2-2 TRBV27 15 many CASNSGTGGSGELFF TGTGCCAGCAATTCCGGGACAGGGGGTTCCGGGGAGCTGTTTTTT
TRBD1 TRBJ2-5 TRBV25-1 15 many CASSDPQGAQETQYF TGTGCCAGCAGTGACCCACAGGGGGCCCAAGAGACCCAGTACTTC
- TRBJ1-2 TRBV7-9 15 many CASSFSGTESYGYTF TGTGCCAGCAGCTTCTCCGGGACGGAAAGCTATGGCTACACCTTC
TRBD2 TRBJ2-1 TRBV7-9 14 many CATISGGLYNEQFF TGTGCCACCATTAGCGGGGGACTTTACAATGAGCAGTTCTTC
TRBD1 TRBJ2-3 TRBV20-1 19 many CSARLPSGTDPLWTDTQYF TGCAGTGCTCGTCTTCCTTCCGGGACAGACCCACTGTGGACAGATACGCAGTATTTT
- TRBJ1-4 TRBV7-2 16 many CASSYAEGFSREKLFF TGTGCCAGCAGTTACGCCGAGGGGTTTTCGCGTGAAAAACTGTTTTTT
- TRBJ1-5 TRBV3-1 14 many CASSLSGLNQPQHF TGTGCCAGCAGCCTGTCAGGACTCAATCAGCCCCAGCATTTT
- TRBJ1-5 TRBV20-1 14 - CSARDRPGNQPQHF TGCAGTGCTAGAGATCGGCCAGGCAATCAGCCCCAGCATTTT
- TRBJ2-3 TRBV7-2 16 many CASSSRGIPSTDTQYF TGTGCCAGCAGCTCCCGTGGGATCCCTAGCACAGATACGCAGTATTTT
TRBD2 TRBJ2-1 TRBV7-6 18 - CASSLGLAGASLHNEQFF TGTGCCAGCAGCCTGGGACTAGCGGGGGCCTCACTCCACAATGAGCAGTTCTTC
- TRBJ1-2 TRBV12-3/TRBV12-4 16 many CASSHSVGPINYGYTF TGTGCCAGCAGCCATAGTGTGGGGCCGATTAACTATGGCTACACCTTC
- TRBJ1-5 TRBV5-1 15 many CASSLEGNSNQPQHF TGCGCCAGCAGCTTGGAAGGTAATAGCAATCAGCCCCAGCATTTT
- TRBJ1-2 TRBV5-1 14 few CASSLGQASYGYTF TGCGCCAGCAGCTTGGGACAGGCGTCCTATGGCTACACCTTC
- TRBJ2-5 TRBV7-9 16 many CASSRRDKGGGETQYF TGTGCCAGCAGCCGCCGGGATAAAGGGGGAGGAGAGACCCAGTACTTC
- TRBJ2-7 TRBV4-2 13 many CASSQGAYHEQYF TGTGCCAGCAGCCAAGGGGCTTACCACGAGCAGTACTTC
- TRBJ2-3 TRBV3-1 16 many CASSPPLGTSTDTQYF TGTGCCAGCAGTCCTCCACTAGGGACTAGCACAGATACGCAGTATTTT
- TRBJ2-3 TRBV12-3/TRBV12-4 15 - CASSLPGVRTDTQYF TGTGCCAGCAGTTTACCCGGAGTACGCACAGATACGCAGTATTTT
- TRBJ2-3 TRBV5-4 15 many CASSLGGFKADTQYF TGTGCCAGCAGCTTGGGGGGGTTTAAAGCAGATACGCAGTATTTT
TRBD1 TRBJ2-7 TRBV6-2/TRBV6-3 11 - CASSDRGGANF TGTGCCAGCAGTGACAGGGGTGGTGCGAACTTC
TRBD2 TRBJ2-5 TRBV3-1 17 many CASSPGLAGAYQETQYF TGTGCCAGCAGCCCAGGACTAGCGGGGGCGTACCAAGAGACCCAGTACTTC
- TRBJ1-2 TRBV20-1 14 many CSAVLTDKGYGYTF TGCAGTGCGGTCCTGACAGATAAGGGCTATGGCTACACCTTC
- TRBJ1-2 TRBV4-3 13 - CASSQGTWGGYTF TGCGCCAGCAGCCAGGGAACCTGGGGTGGCTACACCTTC
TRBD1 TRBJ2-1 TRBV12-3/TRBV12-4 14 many CASSFTGQGADLFF TGTGCCAGCAGTTTCACGGGACAGGGTGCCGACCTGTTCTTC
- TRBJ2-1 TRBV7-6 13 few CASSVALAREQFF TGTGCCAGCAGCGTAGCTTTGGCGAGGGAGCAGTTCTTC
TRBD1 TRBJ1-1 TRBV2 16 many CASSGGAGGGDTEAFF TGTGCCAGCAGTGGGGGAGCAGGGGGTGGGGACACTGAAGCTTTCTTT
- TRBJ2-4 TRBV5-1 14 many CASSLGHGGNIQYF TGCGCCAGCAGCTTGGGGCATGGAGGAAACATTCAGTACTTC
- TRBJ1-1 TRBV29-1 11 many CSVAVNTEAFF TGCAGCGTTGCTGTGAACACTGAAGCTTTCTTT
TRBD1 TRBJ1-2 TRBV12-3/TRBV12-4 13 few CASSRDRGVGYTF TGTGCCAGCAGCCGTGACAGGGGAGTAGGCTACACCTTC
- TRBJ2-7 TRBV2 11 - CASSEFSEQYF TGTGCCAGCAGTGAGTTTAGCGAGCAGTACTTC
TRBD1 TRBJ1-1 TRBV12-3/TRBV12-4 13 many CASSYDRVTEAFF TGTGCCAGCAGCTACGACAGGGTCACTGAAGCTTTCTTT
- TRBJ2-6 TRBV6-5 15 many CASRLTGSGANVLTF TGTGCCAGCAGATTAACAGGGTCCGGGGCCAACGTCCTGACTTTC
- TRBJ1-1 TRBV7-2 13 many CASSLDYIPYAFF TGTGCCAGCAGCTTAGATTACATCCCCTACGCTTTCTTT
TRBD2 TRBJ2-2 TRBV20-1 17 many CSARRAGGPISTGELFF TGCAGTGCTAGAAGAGCGGGGGGGCCGATCAGCACCGGGGAGCTGTTTTTT
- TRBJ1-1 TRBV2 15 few CASSPGPPTNTEAFF TGTGCCAGCAGTCCCGGACCGCCTACGAACACTGAAGCTTTCTTT
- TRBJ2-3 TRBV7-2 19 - CASSSPDSDLPTQTDTQYF TGTGCCAGCAGCTCTCCGGATTCCGATCTCCCAACTCAAACAGATACGCAGTATTTT
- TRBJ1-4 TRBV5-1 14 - CASSLTGSNEKLFF TGCGCCAGCAGCTTGACAGGATCTAATGAAAAACTGTTTTTT
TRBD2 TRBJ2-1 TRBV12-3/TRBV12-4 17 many CASSHHQGRGAYNEQFF TGTGCCAGCAGCCATCATCAGGGGCGGGGGGCCTACAATGAGCAGTTCTTC